The 9 T cell receptor beta chains below were found in one sample sequenced in a study of blood T cell repertoires in COVID-19 (dated by TCRdb to about 2020). Libraries came from the immunoSEQ multiplex PCR assay. TCRdb carries this immuneACCESS record with in-frame sequences only. Its versions omit some clonotypes, under half of them owing to an unresolved V gene in the studies checked, with the rest unexplained. The table for this sample lists 270,000 or so clones; approximately 84% of them were counted only once. 3.4% of the sample goes to the ten largest clones. The sequenced material came from PBMCs or T cells enriched from blood (not recorded which). All receptors come from a man in his fifties who had recovered from COVID-19.

This CDR3 reads CASSDGNSGANVLTF. CDR3 coding DNA: TGTGCCAGCAGTGACGGGAACTCTGGGGCCAACGTCCTGACTTTC. The V call is TRBV2, the J call TRBJ2-6; D may be TRBD2 (5 bases). The germline V and J ends were trimmed by 3 bases and 0 bases, with 6 bases remaining between them. The CDR3 runs to 15 residues. Germline CDR1 reads SNHLY; CDR2 reads FYNNEI. The whole variable domain, filled in from reference TRBV2 and TRBJ2-6, reads EPEVTQTPSHQVTQMGQEVILRCVPISNHLYFYWYRQILGQKVEFLVSFYNNEISEKSEIFDDQFSVERPDGSNFTLKIRSTKLEDSAMYFCASSDGNSGANVLTFGAGSRLTVL.

This chain uses TRBV7-2 with TRBJ2-2; tentative D call: TRBD1 (5 bases). The CDR3 has 17 amino acids. The germline V and J ends were trimmed by 3 bases and 2 bases, with 16 bases remaining between them. Germline CDR1 SGHTA, CDR2 FQGNSA. This CDR3 reads CASSLGLGALNTGELFF. In nucleotides, the CDR3 is TGTGCCAGCAGCTTGGGGCTGGGCGCCTTAAACACCGGGGAGCTGTTTTTT.

V gene TRBV11-2 combines with J gene TRBJ2-5; tentatively, D is TRBD1 (5 bases). The V and J ends lost 5 bases and 5 bases respectively, with 15 bases between them. There are 14 residues in the CDR3. CDR1 and CDR2 from the germline V gene are SGHAT and FQNNGV. In DNA, the CDR3 is TGTGCCAGCAGCCCTCGCTGGGGCCGGGAGACCCAGTACTTC. Amino acids: CASSPRWGRETQYF. Full variable domain (outside the CDR3, taken from reference TRBV11-2 and TRBJ2-5): EAGVAQSPRYKIIEKRQSVAFWCNPISGHATLYWYQQILGQGPKLLIQFQNNGVVDDSQLPKDRFSAERLKGVDSTLKIQPAKLEDSAVYLCASSPRWGRETQYFGPGTRLLVL.

About this clone itself: The junction does not match germline at one end; this may be a read error. The chain carries TRBV11-3 and TRBJ1-6; 7 positions agree with TRBD1. The CDR3 has 16 amino acids. Germline assignment: CDR1 SGHNT and CDR2 YENEEA. The chain's CDR3 is CASSLDRVGVGSPLHF. CDR3 DNA sequence: TGTGCCAGCAGCCTAGACAGGGTCGGAGTGGGGTCACCCCTCCACTTT.

This clone has only one observation. V gene TRBV9 combines with J gene TRBJ2-1; 10 bases are a match to TRBD2. The V gene's germline CDR1 is SGDLS and CDR2 YYNGEE. Trimming at V came to 2 bases and at J to 2 bases, leaving 4 bases not matched to a gene. The CDR3 spans 16 residues. CDR3 in amino acids: CASSVDSGRPYNEQFF. As DNA, the CDR3 is TGTGCCAGCAGCGTTGATAGCGGGAGGCCCTACAATGAGCAGTTCTTC.

The J gene is TRBJ2-3, the V gene TRBV5-1; D is possibly TRBD2 (6 bases). Germline V gene data show CDR1 as SGHRS and CDR2 as YFSETQ. The ends were cut back, 8 bases at V and 5 bases at J, with 21 bases in the middle. The CDR3 sequence is 15 residues long. Written as DNA, the CDR3 is TGCGCCAGTAATCGGGAGTTTGGCGGTGTAGATACGCAGTATTTT. Its protein product is CASNREFGGVDTQYF.

The rearrangement uses TRBV23-1 and TRBJ1-2; D may be TRBD1 (6 bases). TRBV23-1 is treated as an ORF (open reading frame) with a function not yet certain. The ends were cut back, 5 bases at V and 8 bases at J, with 18 bases in the middle. This CDR3 has 14 amino acids. The CDR3 nucleotides read TGCGCCAGCAGTTCTCTCTTAAAAGGGGGAGGCTACACCTTC. It is translated as CASSSLLKGGGYTF.

This chain uses TRBV28 with TRBJ2-5; TRBD1 agrees at 12 bases. Looked up from germline, CDR1 is MDHEN and CDR2 is SYDVKM. Trimming cost V 7 bases and J 6 bases; bases outside gene matches: 6. The CDR3 sequence is 14 residues long. The CDR3 region is CASIGTGGAKTQYF. Written as DNA, the CDR3 is TGTGCCAGCATTGGGACAGGGGGCGCGAAGACCCAGTACTTC. Drawing the rest from reference TRBV28 and TRBJ2-5, the complete variable domain is DVKVTQSSRYLVKRTGEKVFLECVQDMDHENMFWYRQDPGLGLRLIYFSYDVKMKEKGDIPEGYSVSREKKERFSLILESASTNQTSMYLCASIGTGGAKTQYFGPGTRLLVL.

V gene TRBV19 combines with J gene TRBJ2-2, with 11 bases aligning to TRBD2. V shed 4 bases, J shed 5 bases, and the junction held 6 bases outside the gene matches. The V gene's germline CDR1 is LNHDA and CDR2 SQIVND (reference sequence). The CDR3 consists of 16 residues. The CDR3 loop is CASSRTSGWNTGELFF. In nucleotides, the CDR3 is TGTGCCAGTAGTAGGACTAGCGGGTGGAATACCGGGGAGCTGTTTTTT.